The next 21 T cell receptor beta chains were all read from a single sample in a study of CXCR4 blockade with PD-1 therapy in pancreatic cancer. Sequencing was performed with immunoSEQ multiplex PCR; in TCRdb, only in-frame clones are kept and a portion is missing. The data show some 16,000 clones, around 72% seen once. The sample taken for sequencing was tumor tissue. Every receptor here comes from a human donor with pancreatic ductal adenocarcinoma.

A few counts support this clone. The rearrangement joins TRBV18 to TRBJ2-3; D is unclear. Germline CDR1 reads KGHSH; CDR2 reads LQKENI. The V end lost 2 bases, the J end lost 0 bases, and 6 bases lay between the germline ends. The CDR3 sequence is 14 residues long. The CDR3 nucleotides read TGTGCCAGCTCACCAGCTACTAGCACAGATACGCAGTATTTT. It translates to CASSPATSTDTQYF.

V usage is TRBV19 and J usage is TRBJ1-5; possible D gene TRBD1, 6 bases. Trimming shortened V by 7 bases and J by 6 bases, and 10 bases separated the two germline ends. In germline, CDR1 is LNHDA, CDR2 SQIVND (reference sequence). There are 12 residues in the CDR3. CDR3 coding DNA: TGTGCCAGTACAGGGGTTTCTCAGCCCCAGCATTTT. Translating it yields CASTGVSQPQHF.

The V and J genes are TRBV19 and TRBJ1-1, with 8 bases matching TRBD1. CDR1 is LNHDA, CDR2 SQIVND, per germline (reference sequence). V shed 7 bases, J shed 4 bases, and the junction held 5 bases outside the gene matches. The CDR3 is made up of 13 amino acids. CDR3 in amino acids: CASTTGTGTEAFF. The CDR3 nucleotides read TGTGCCAGTACCACCGGGACAGGCACTGAAGCTTTCTTT.

V and J are TRBV6-8 and TRBJ2-1, with TRBD2 matching over 8 bases. This CDR3 is 19 amino acids long. From germline, CDR1 is MNHGY and CDR2 SAAAGT. Unmatched junction bases numbered 22, after V lost 5 bases and J lost 7 bases. CDR3 sequence reads: CASSTLLSSQRELRNEQFF. The CDR3 DNA sequence: TGTGCCAGCAGTACCCTCCTTAGCTCCCAGCGGGAGTTGAGGAATGAGCAGTTCTTC.

The chain recombines TRBV6-7 with TRBJ1-2; 9 nucleotides match TRBD1. TRBV6-7 is flagged as an ORF with uncertain function. The J segment lost 6 bases and the V segment lost 6 bases, leaving 14 bases of the junction unmatched. The CDR3 runs to 16 residues. In DNA form, the CDR3 reads TGTGCCAGCAGGGGAAATCGGGACAGGGTAATGAATGGCTACACCTTC. Translation: CASRGNRDRVMNGYTF.

This clone appeared a single time. This chain links TRBV9 with TRBJ2-1, with 14 bases identical to TRBD2. This CDR3 has 17 residues. The germline CDR1 and CDR2 sequences are SGDLS and YYNGEE. Losses at the gene ends were 3 bases for V and 6 bases for J; bases not matched to a gene: 8. CDR3 protein: CASSARLAGGPGNEQFF. For the CDR3, the DNA is TGTGCCAGCAGCGCCCGACTAGCGGGAGGGCCGGGCAATGAGCAGTTCTTC.

In its sample, this clone was seen a few times. This chain joins TRBV14 and TRBJ1-1; D is ambiguous. V lost 1 base to trimming and J lost 8 bases, with 8 bases between them. The CDR3 is made up of 12 amino acids. CDR1 and CDR2 (germline): SGHDN, FVKESK. The CDR3 reads CASSQGLREAFF. Written as DNA, the CDR3 is TGTGCCAGCAGCCAAGGGTTGCGGGAAGCTTTCTTT.

The sample holds a few counts of this clone. CDR3 protein: CASNKPSGRGGRYNEQFF. The CDR3 nucleotides are TGTGCCAGTAATAAACCTAGCGGGAGAGGGGGTCGCTACAATGAGCAGTTCTTC. V is TRBV19 and J is TRBJ2-1; 10 bases fit TRBD2. There are 18 residues in the CDR3. CDR1 is LNHDA, CDR2 SQIVND, per germline (reference sequence). Trimming cost V 7 bases and J 3 bases; bases outside gene matches: 15.

The genes are TRBV19 and TRBJ2-3; TRBD1 or TRBD2 may be the D gene (5 bases each). The germline gives CDR1 LNHDA, CDR2 SQIVND (reference sequence). The CDR3 sequence is 15 residues long. V lost 3 bases, J lost 0 bases, and 10 bases lay in between. The CDR3, as DNA: TGTGCCAGTAGTATGGGGGACGTTAGCACAGATACGCAGTATTTT. Its translation: CASSMGDVSTDTQYF.

This chain uses TRBV28 with TRBJ1-1; D remains unclear. The CDR3 covers 13 residues. Trimming left V 5 bases short and J 2 bases short, with 9 bases between. The germline V gene has CDR1 MDHEN and CDR2 SYDVKM. The DNA of the CDR3 is TGTGCCAGCAGTCTCACAGCCAACACTGAAGCTTTCTTT. This sequence encodes CASSLTANTEAFF.

The V gene is TRBV19, the J gene TRBJ2-2; unclear D gene. This CDR3 is 14 amino acids long. The germline CDR1 and CDR2 sequences are LNHDA and SQIVND (reference sequence). Trimming left V 4 bases short and J 7 bases short, with 13 bases between. The CDR3 reads CASSKSVSRGELFF. The CDR3 DNA is TGTGCCAGTAGTAAATCCGTTTCTCGCGGGGAGCTGTTTTTT.

This clone has a handful of counts. This chain uses TRBV29-1 with TRBJ2-3; possibly TRBD2 for D (6 bases). CDR3 size: 15 residues. In germline, CDR1 is SQVTM, CDR2 ANQGSEA. Between the trimmed V and J ends, which lost 7 bases and 1 base, there was a span of 18 bases. CDR3 nucleotides: TGCAGCGGCTTACGGGACTGGGGGGGCACAGATACGCAGTATTTT. It encodes CSGLRDWGGTDTQYF.

This chain joins TRBV18 and TRBJ2-7; TRBD2 matches 12 bases. After removal of 5 bases from V and 0 bases from J, the junction contained 5 bases not matched to a gene. Per the germline V gene, CDR1 is KGHSH and CDR2 is LQKENI. This CDR3 contains 16 residues. Written as DNA, the CDR3 is TGTGCCAGCTCAACGGGACTAGCGGGCCTCTCCTACGAGCAGTACTTC. As protein: CASSTGLAGLSYEQYF.

This clone has just a few counts. V gene TRBV30 combines with J gene TRBJ1-5, with D hard to call. The CDR3 has 13 amino acids. With 1 base removed from V and 5 bases from J, the gap between germline ends came to 9 bases. CDR1 is GTSNPN, CDR2 SVGIG, per germline (reference sequence). This chain's CDR3 is CAWSAGEHQPQHF. As DNA, the CDR3 is TGTGCCTGGAGTGCTGGGGAACATCAGCCCCAGCATTTT.

The chain is built from TRBV19 and TRBJ1-3, with D perhaps matching TRBD1 (5 bases). With 2 bases removed from V and 0 bases from J, the gap between germline ends came to 8 bases. The CDR3 runs 15 residues. Germline CDR1 is LNHDA and CDR2 is SQIVND (reference sequence). The CDR3 nucleotides read TGTGCCAGTAGTATATCTGGGGGCTCTGGAAACACCATATATTTT. This codes for CASSISGGSGNTIYF.

In its sample, this clone was seen a few times. The CDR3 sequence is CAWSVPIRRADYGYTF. The CDR3 DNA follows: TGTGCCTGGAGTGTACCCATTAGGAGGGCAGACTATGGCTACACCTTC. The V call is TRBV30, the J call TRBJ1-2; D is unclear. The CDR3 totals 16 residues. The germline V gene has CDR1 GTSNPN and CDR2 SVGIG (reference sequence). V was trimmed by 0 bases and J by 3 bases, leaving 17 bases between them. Supplemented by reference TRBV30 and TRBJ1-2, the full variable domain reads SQTIHQWPATLVQPVGSPLSLECTVEGTSNPNLYWYRQAAGRGLQLLFYSVGIGQISSEVPQNLSASRPQDRQFILSSKKLLLSDSGFYLCAWSVPIRRADYGYTFGSGTRLTVV.

The chain uses TRBV19 and TRBJ1-1, with D possibly being TRBD1 (6 bases). Germline V gives CDR1 LNHDA, CDR2 SQIVND (reference sequence). CDR3 size: 12 residues. V shed 3 bases and J shed 5 bases, with 7 bases lying between them. The CDR3 DNA reads TGTGCCAGTAGTATGAGGGGGACTGAAGCTTTCTTT. Translation: CASSMRGTEAFF.

The chain carries TRBV29-1 and TRBJ1-1, with 8 bases that match TRBD1. This CDR3 region has 13 residues. Germline values: CDR1 SQVTM, CDR2 ANQGSEA. V shed 4 bases and J 8 bases; nucleotides not matched to a gene: 9. The CDR3 DNA is TGCAGCGTTGTTGGGCAGGGGGCGCAAGAAGCTTTCTTT. Translating it yields CSVVGQGAQEAFF.

J is TRBJ1-4 and V is TRBV18; D is uncertain. Germline assignment: CDR1 KGHSH and CDR2 LQKENI. Between the trimmed V and J ends, which lost 3 bases and 2 bases, there was a span of 10 bases. The length of the CDR3 is 15 residues. In nucleotides, the CDR3 is TGTGCCAGCTCACCGGAGCCTGCCACTAATGAAAAACTGTTTTTT. This encodes CASSPEPATNEKLFF.

This clone was observed a handful of times. The chain couples TRBV6-4 to TRBJ2-7; either TRBD1 or TRBD2 may fit D (5 bases each). CDR1 is MRHNA and CDR2 is SNTAGT in the germline V gene. The CDR3 consists of 15 residues. The V end lost 5 bases, the J end lost 1 base, and 15 bases lay between the germline ends. CDR3 sequence: CASSRITRGSYEQYF. CDR3 nucleotide sequence: TGTGCCAGCAGTCGCATTACTAGGGGATCCTACGAGCAGTACTTC.

Details on this clone: One end of the junction fails to match germline, which may point to a read error. The chain recombines TRBV6-8 with TRBJ1-2, with 7 bases fitting TRBD1. CDR1 is MNHGY and CDR2 is SAAAGT in the germline V gene. The CDR3 covers 15 residues. This CDR3 is CAISGGQARNYGYTF. CDR3 in DNA: TGTGCCATCAGTGGAGGACAGGCCCGAAACTATGGCTACACCTTC.